The entry that follows covers one TCR beta chain sequence. Its target is not known. This CDR3 comprises 14 residues. CDR1 is SGHTA, CDR2 FQGNSA, per germline. This sample is part of a study of OX40 agonist ivuxolimab in advanced cancers. Study-level findings and limits: Some patients who did not respond also had low normalized T-cell clonal expansion. The CD4+ and CD8+ T cells in the blood had expanded clonally by week 6 at 0.1 to 3.0 mg/kg.

Libraries were prepared by immunoSEQ multiplex PCR; TCRdb keeps only in-frame clonotypes and omits some of them. Here the sample spans about 56,000 clones, approximately 83% being singletons. The origin of this receptor is an adult with an advanced solid tumor such as melanoma, head and neck, liver or kidney cancer. The chain carries TRBV7-2 and TRBJ2-5; tentatively, D is TRBD1 (5 bases). With the DNA end fitting TRBJ2-7 better, the J assignment may be wrong. The sample was CD4+ or CD8+ T cells sorted from blood, taken in a trial of the OX40 agonist ivuxolimab. The DNA of the CDR3 is TGTGCCAGCAGTAACAGGATCAGCCTCTACGAGCAGTACTTC. It yields the protein CASSNRISLYEQYF.